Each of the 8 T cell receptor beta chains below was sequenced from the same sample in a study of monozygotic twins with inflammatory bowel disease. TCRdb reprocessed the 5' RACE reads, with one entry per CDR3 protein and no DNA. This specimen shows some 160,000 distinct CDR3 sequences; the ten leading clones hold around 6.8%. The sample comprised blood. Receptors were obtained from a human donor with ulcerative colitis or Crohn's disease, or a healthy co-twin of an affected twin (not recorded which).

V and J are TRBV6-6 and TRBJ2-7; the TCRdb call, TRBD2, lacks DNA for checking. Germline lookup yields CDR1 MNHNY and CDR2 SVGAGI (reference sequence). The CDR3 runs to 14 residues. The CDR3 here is CASESREGTYEQYF.

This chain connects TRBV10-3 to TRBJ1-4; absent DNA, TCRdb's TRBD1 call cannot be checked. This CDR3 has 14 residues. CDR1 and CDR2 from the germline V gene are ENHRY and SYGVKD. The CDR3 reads CATWAGAANEKLFF.

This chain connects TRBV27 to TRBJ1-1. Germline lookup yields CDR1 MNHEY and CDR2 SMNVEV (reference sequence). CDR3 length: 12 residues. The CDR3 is CASSSRWGEAFF.

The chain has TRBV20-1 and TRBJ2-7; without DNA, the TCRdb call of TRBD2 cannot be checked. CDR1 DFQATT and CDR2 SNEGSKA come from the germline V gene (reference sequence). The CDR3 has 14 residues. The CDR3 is CSARWSSQTYEQYF.

The CDR3 here is CASSPLRGAGAHGELFF. V usage is TRBV19 and J usage is TRBJ2-2; TCRdb reports TRBD1, a call that lacks DNA to check it against. This CDR3 has 17 residues. The germline V gene has CDR1 LNHDA and CDR2 SQIVND (reference sequence). Combining the CDR3 with reference TRBV19 and TRBJ2-2 gives the whole variable domain DGGITQSPKYLFRKEGQNVTLSCEQNLNHDAMYWYRQDPGQGLRLIYYSQIVNDFQKGDIAEGYSVSREKKESFPLTVTSAQKNPTAFYLCASSPLRGAGAHGELFFGEGSRLTVL.

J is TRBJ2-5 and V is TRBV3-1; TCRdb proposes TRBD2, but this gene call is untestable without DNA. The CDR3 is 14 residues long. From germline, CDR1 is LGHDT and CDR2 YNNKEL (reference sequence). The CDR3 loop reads CASSQNRGWTTQYF.

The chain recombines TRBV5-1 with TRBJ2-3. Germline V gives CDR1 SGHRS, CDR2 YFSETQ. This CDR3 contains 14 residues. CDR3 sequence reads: CASSLVLATDTQYF. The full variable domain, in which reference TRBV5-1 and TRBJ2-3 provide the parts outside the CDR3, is KAGVTQTPRYLIKTRGQQVTLSCSPISGHRSVSWYQQTPGQGLQFLFEYFSETQRNKGNFPGRFSGRQFSNSRSEMNVSTLELGDSALYLCASSLVLATDTQYFGPGTRLTVL.

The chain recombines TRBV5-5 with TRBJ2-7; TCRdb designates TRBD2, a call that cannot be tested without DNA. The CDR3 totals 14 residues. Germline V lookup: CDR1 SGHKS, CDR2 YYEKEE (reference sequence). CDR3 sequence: CASNPSGGHGEQYF.